This TCR beta chain was identified during a study of blood T cell repertoires in COVID-19. Only in-frame clones appear in the TCRdb table, and some are missing; sequencing was by immunoSEQ multiplex PCR. The sample holds 150,000 to 200,000 clones, 75% to 80% seen once. The V and J ends lost 6 bases and 0 bases respectively, with 12 bases between them. Germline CDR1 and CDR2: SGHRS and YFSETQ. The CDR3 is made up of 14 amino acids. The source of this sequence is a woman aged 45-59 years with active or convalescent COVID-19. The genes are TRBV5-1 and TRBJ2-5; D is perhaps TRBD2 (6 bases). Sequencing used peripheral blood. CDR3 coding DNA: TGCGCCAGCAAAGGGGCGGGGAACCAAGAGACCCAGTACTTC. It yields the protein CASKGAGNQETQYF.